These T cell receptor beta chains were read from a single sample in a study of cytomegalovirus exposure and HLA in healthy donors. Some clones are missing from TCRdb's copy, which holds only in-frame ones; the method was immunoSEQ multiplex PCR. In the table there are some 200,000 clones, roughly 77% of which are singletons. The sample comprised PBMCs. The receptors here all came from a male donor in good health and CMV-seropositive. CDR3s include the opening cysteine and the closing phenylalanine or tryptophan. The order of the fields is J gene, D gene, clone size, V gene, CDR3 length, CDR3 DNA, CDR3 protein. A D gene is named only where the DNA matches it firmly. Only part of the rows carry a size: once, few, many, or a class if the clone is expanded.

J gene: TRBJ1-3; D gene: TRBD1; clone size: .; V gene: TRBV7-2; CDR3 length: 14; CDR3 DNA: TGTGCCAGCAGGGGGACAGGGTCCGGAAACACCATATATTTT; CDR3 protein: CASRGTGSGNTIYF
J gene: TRBJ2-1; D gene: TRBD2; clone size: .; V gene: TRBV5-1; CDR3 length: 15; CDR3 DNA: TGCGCCAGCAGCTTGGTAGCGGGGGATTACAATGAGCAGTTCTTC; CDR3 protein: CASSLVAGDYNEQFF
J gene: TRBJ2-1; D gene: TRBD2; clone size: .; V gene: TRBV6-1; CDR3 length: 14; CDR3 DNA: TGTGCCAGCAGCCGACTAGCGGGAGCAAATGAGCAGTTCTTC; CDR3 protein: CASSRLAGANEQFF
J gene: TRBJ1-3; D gene: .; clone size: .; V gene: TRBV11-2; CDR3 length: 15; CDR3 DNA: TGTGCCAGCAGCTTAGGGCGGTTCGAGGGAAACACCATATATTTT; CDR3 protein: CASSLGRFEGNTIYF
J gene: TRBJ2-1; D gene: TRBD1; clone size: .; V gene: TRBV28; CDR3 length: 15; CDR3 DNA: TGTGCCAGCAGTTTAGGTCCCAGGGGGCACGATGAGCAGTTCTTC; CDR3 protein: CASSLGPRGHDEQFF
J gene: TRBJ2-7; D gene: TRBD1; clone size: .; V gene: TRBV4-3; CDR3 length: 16; CDR3 DNA: TGCGCCAGCAGCCAAGATTTCACAGGGGGCAGGCAGGAGCAGTACTTC; CDR3 protein: CASSQDFTGGRQEQYF
J gene: TRBJ1-5; D gene: .; clone size: .; V gene: TRBV30; CDR3 length: 13; CDR3 DNA: TGTGCCTGGAGTGAACAGGGTGTCCAGCCCCAGCATTTT; CDR3 protein: CAWSEQGVQPQHF
J gene: TRBJ2-5; D gene: .; clone size: .; V gene: TRBV7-3; CDR3 length: 18; CDR3 DNA: TGTGCCAGCAGCTCTGGAGGTCTGGCAGGCGGATTGCAAGAGACCCAGTACTTC; CDR3 protein: CASSSGGLAGGLQETQYF
J gene: TRBJ1-4; D gene: TRBD1; clone size: .; V gene: TRBV11-2; CDR3 length: 16; CDR3 DNA: TGTGCCAGCAGCTTATCCAGGGGGCCAACTAATGAAAAACTGTTTTTT; CDR3 protein: CASSLSRGPTNEKLFF
J gene: TRBJ1-3; D gene: .; clone size: .; V gene: TRBV5-1; CDR3 length: 17; CDR3 DNA: TGCGCCAGCAGCTTACTGTACAGGGAGCTCTCTGGAAACACCATATATTTT; CDR3 protein: CASSLLYRELSGNTIYF
J gene: TRBJ1-4; D gene: .; clone size: .; V gene: TRBV5-4; CDR3 length: 15; CDR3 DNA: TGTGCCAGCAGCTTGGAGGGAGCAACTAATGAAAAACTGTTTTTT; CDR3 protein: CASSLEGATNEKLFF
J gene: TRBJ2-7; D gene: TRBD2; clone size: .; V gene: TRBV4-2; CDR3 length: 19; CDR3 DNA: TGTGCCAGCAGCCAACGGGGACTAGCGGGGGAGTCAACAATCTACGAGCAGTACTTC; CDR3 protein: CASSQRGLAGESTIYEQYF
J gene: TRBJ1-2; D gene: .; clone size: .; V gene: TRBV19; CDR3 length: 13; CDR3 DNA: TGTGCCAGTAGGACAGGAACCTTCCATGGCTACACCTTC; CDR3 protein: CASRTGTFHGYTF
J gene: TRBJ1-2; D gene: .; clone size: .; V gene: TRBV15; CDR3 length: 15; CDR3 DNA: TGTGCCACCAGCAGAGATGAGGCAACTTACTATGGCTACACCTTC; CDR3 protein: CATSRDEATYYGYTF
J gene: TRBJ2-3; D gene: TRBD2; clone size: .; V gene: TRBV19; CDR3 length: 13; CDR3 DNA: TGTGCCAGCAGGCTAGCGGGAGGGGTTACGCAGTATTTT; CDR3 protein: CASRLAGGVTQYF
J gene: TRBJ1-1; D gene: .; clone size: .; V gene: TRBV6-5; CDR3 length: 15; CDR3 DNA: TGTGCCAGCAGTTCCTCAGGAGCTGGTAGGGGTGAAGCTTTCTTT; CDR3 protein: CASSSSGAGRGEAFF
J gene: TRBJ1-6; D gene: .; clone size: .; V gene: TRBV25-1; CDR3 length: 14; CDR3 DNA: TGTGCCAGCAGTTACCTACAGGGTAATTCACCCCTCCACTTT; CDR3 protein: CASSYLQGNSPLHF
J gene: TRBJ2-7; D gene: .; clone size: .; V gene: TRBV7-3; CDR3 length: 14; CDR3 DNA: TGTGCCAGCAGCCGATTCGCCGGGGACTACGAGCAGTACTTC; CDR3 protein: CASSRFAGDYEQYF
J gene: TRBJ2-1; D gene: TRBD2; clone size: .; V gene: TRBV4-2; CDR3 length: 17; CDR3 DNA: TGTGCCAGCAGCCAAGATCCCGGCGGGGGAGCCTACAATGAGCAGTTCTTC; CDR3 protein: CASSQDPGGGAYNEQFF
J gene: TRBJ2-7; D gene: TRBD2; clone size: .; V gene: TRBV18; CDR3 length: 16; CDR3 DNA: TGTGCCAGCTCACGAGGACTAGCGGGTGATCCCTACGAGCAGTACTTC; CDR3 protein: CASSRGLAGDPYEQYF
J gene: TRBJ1-2; D gene: .; clone size: .; V gene: TRBV9; CDR3 length: 17; CDR3 DNA: TGTGCCAGCAGCACACCCGGGGGACTTGGCGGTGCCTATGGCTACACCTTC; CDR3 protein: CASSTPGGLGGAYGYTF
J gene: TRBJ2-1; D gene: TRBD2; clone size: .; V gene: TRBV4-2; CDR3 length: 17; CDR3 DNA: TGTGCCAGCAGCCAAGAGGTTAACGGGGGGGCCAGCAATGAGCAGTTCTTC; CDR3 protein: CASSQEVNGGASNEQFF
J gene: TRBJ2-7; D gene: .; clone size: few; V gene: TRBV5-1; CDR3 length: 14; CDR3 DNA: TGCGCCAGCAGCTTGGACAGGGCCCCCTACGAGCAGTACTTC; CDR3 protein: CASSLDRAPYEQYF
J gene: TRBJ2-1; D gene: .; clone size: .; V gene: TRBV7-9; CDR3 length: 14; CDR3 DNA: TGTGCCAGCAGCTTAAGCCTCGGGAGCGATGAGCAGTTCTTC; CDR3 protein: CASSLSLGSDEQFF
J gene: TRBJ1-2; D gene: .; clone size: once; V gene: TRBV19; CDR3 length: 14; CDR3 DNA: TGTGCCAGTAGTATTGAGGGACAAAGCTATGGCTACACCTTC; CDR3 protein: CASSIEGQSYGYTF
J gene: TRBJ2-7; D gene: TRBD1; clone size: .; V gene: TRBV19; CDR3 length: 16; CDR3 DNA: TGTGCCAGTAGTACCAGGACAGGGGCAGGGATGAACGAGCAGTACTTC; CDR3 protein: CASSTRTGAGMNEQYF
J gene: TRBJ2-7; D gene: TRBD2; clone size: .; V gene: TRBV7-9; CDR3 length: 17; CDR3 DNA: TGTGCCAGCAGCTTAATGACTAGCGGGGGACTAATATACGAGCAGTACTTC; CDR3 protein: CASSLMTSGGLIYEQYF
J gene: TRBJ2-2; D gene: .; clone size: few; V gene: TRBV5-4; CDR3 length: 13; CDR3 DNA: TGTGCCAGCAGAGGGGGGGGAACCGGGGAGCTGTTTTTT; CDR3 protein: CASRGGGTGELFF
J gene: TRBJ2-5; D gene: TRBD2; clone size: .; V gene: TRBV19; CDR3 length: 17; CDR3 DNA: TGTGCCACCAGAAATAGGATTAGCGGGAGGGCCGGGGAGACCCAGTACTTC; CDR3 protein: CATRNRISGRAGETQYF
J gene: TRBJ2-2; D gene: .; clone size: .; V gene: TRBV25-1; CDR3 length: 16; CDR3 DNA: TGTGCCAGCAGTGAGTCCCTAGCGCCTAACACCGGGGAGCTGTTTTTT; CDR3 protein: CASSESLAPNTGELFF
J gene: TRBJ2-3; D gene: .; clone size: once; V gene: TRBV2; CDR3 length: 15; CDR3 DNA: TGTGCCAGCAGATCGACTAGACTCGCCACAGATACGCAGTATTTT; CDR3 protein: CASRSTRLATDTQYF